Below are 8 T cell receptor beta chains sequenced from a single sample in a study of shared clonotypes between healthy human individuals. Assay: immunoSEQ multiplex PCR; the TCRdb copy retains only in-frame clones and omits some. Altogether about 2.4 million clones are present, approximately 93% being singletons, with the ten largest covering about 0.39%. Sequencing was carried out using naive CD4+ T cells from PBMCs. The subset: CD45RA+ positively selected. Receptors were obtained from a man between 18 and 29 years old in good health. Some clones in this sample may be carry-over from other donors' samples.

The genes are TRBV28 and TRBJ2-5; 7 positions match TRBD1. V was clipped by 3 bases and J by 5 bases; unmatched bases: 9. CDR1 MDHEN and CDR2 SYDVKM come from the germline V gene. The CDR3 contains 15 residues. DNA of the CDR3: TGTGCCAGCAGTTTCAATCGGCAGGGGGAGGAGACCCAGTACTTC. Protein sequence: CASSFNRQGEETQYF.

The rearrangement links TRBV20-1 to TRBJ2-7; D is ambiguous. V was shortened by 3 bases and J by 5 bases, with 8 bases between the two germline ends. Germline V gene data show CDR1 as DFQATT and CDR2 as SNEGSKA (reference sequence). This CDR3 has 11 residues. CDR3 residues: CSARGRDEQYF. The CDR3 coding sequence is TGCAGTGCTAGGGGAAGGGACGAGCAGTACTTC.

V is TRBV5-4 and J is TRBJ2-3; no reliable D call. Germline V gives CDR1 SGHNT, CDR2 YYREEE (reference sequence). V lost 3 bases and J 5 bases, leaving 13 bases between the germline ends. The CDR3 covers 14 residues. In DNA, the CDR3 is TGTGCCAGCAGCTCTGGGGTCGCGGAAGATACGCAGTATTTT. Protein product: CASSSGVAEDTQYF.

The rearrangement joins TRBV7-6 to TRBJ1-2, with D possibly being TRBD1 (6 bases). Germline V gene data show CDR1 as SGHVS and CDR2 as FNYEAQ. Trimming removed 7 bases at V and 5 bases at J, with 14 bases between. There are 13 residues in the CDR3. The CDR3 region is CASNPWGLYGYTF. The CDR3 nucleotides are TGTGCCAGCAACCCCTGGGGGCTTTATGGCTACACCTTC. Supplemented by reference TRBV7-6 and TRBJ1-2, the full variable domain reads GAGVSQSPRYKVTKRGQDVALRCDPISGHVSLYWYRQALGQGPEFLTYFNYEAQQDKSGLPNDRFSAERPEGSISTLTIQRTEQRDSAMYRCASNPWGLYGYTFGSGTRLTVV.

The V gene is TRBV28, the J gene TRBJ2-4, with D possibly TRBD1 on 5 matching bases. Looked up from germline, CDR1 is MDHEN and CDR2 is SYDVKM. The V end was cut by 2 bases, the J end by 11 bases, with 10 bases between. The CDR3 spans 12 residues. The CDR3: CASSLPQGFQYF. Written as DNA, the CDR3 is TGTGCCAGCAGTTTACCCCAGGGTTTTCAGTACTTC.

The chain recombines TRBV5-4 with TRBJ2-3; D is possibly TRBD1 or TRBD2 (5 bases each). The germline V and J ends were trimmed by 4 bases and 2 bases, with 11 bases remaining between them. Per germline, CDR1 SGHNT and CDR2 YYREEE (reference sequence). There are 14 residues in the CDR3. This CDR3 reads CASSPLGPTDTQYF. DNA for the CDR3: TGTGCCAGCAGCCCCCTGGGACCCACAGATACGCAGTATTTT.

V usage is TRBV9 and J usage is TRBJ2-2, with 7 bases that match TRBD2. The CDR3 covers 18 residues. Unmatched junction bases numbered 13, after V lost 0 bases and J lost 5 bases. Looked up from germline, CDR1 is SGDLS and CDR2 is YYNGEE. The DNA for the CDR3 is TGTGCCAGCAGCGTAGGGGTGGTGCGGGAGCGATGGACCGGGGAGCTGTTTTTT. The encoded protein is CASSVGVVRERWTGELFF.

This chain links TRBV5-6 with TRBJ1-1; 8 bases are shared with TRBD1. CDR3 length: 15 residues. With 4 bases clipped from V and 5 bases from J, the junction kept 10 bases outside the gene matches. Germline V gene sequence: CDR1 SGHDT, CDR2 YYEEEE. CDR3 sequence (DNA): TGTGCCAGCAGCGTTGGAACAGGGGGACGAACTGAAGCTTTCTTT. It is translated as CASSVGTGGRTEAFF.